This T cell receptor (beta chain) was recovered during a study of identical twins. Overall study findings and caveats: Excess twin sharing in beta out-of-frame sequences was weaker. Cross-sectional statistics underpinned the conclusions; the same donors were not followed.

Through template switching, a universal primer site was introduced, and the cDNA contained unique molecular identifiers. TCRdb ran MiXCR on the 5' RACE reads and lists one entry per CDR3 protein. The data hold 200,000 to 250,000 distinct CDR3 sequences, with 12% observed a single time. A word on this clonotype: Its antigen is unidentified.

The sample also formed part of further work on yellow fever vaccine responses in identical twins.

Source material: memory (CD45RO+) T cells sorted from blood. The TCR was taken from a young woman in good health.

This CDR3 reads CASSSMTGIAKNIQYF. Written as DNA, the CDR3 is TGTGCCAGCAGTTCTATGACAGGCATAGCCAAAAACATTCAGTACTTC. The rearrangement joins TRBV28 to TRBJ2-4; D may be TRBD1 (6 bases). V was clipped by 4 bases and J by 0 bases, with 13 bases between them. CDR1 MDHEN and CDR2 SYDVKM come from the germline V gene. This CDR3 is built from 16 residues.